Following are 27 T cell receptor beta chains from one sample sequenced in a study of cytomegalovirus exposure and HLA in healthy donors. Researchers ran the PCR with 60 Vbeta and 13 Jbeta primers. The assay was immunoSEQ multiplex PCR, and TCRdb's table has in-frame clones only and misses some. The sample consists of under 200,000 clones, 81% of them appearing once. The sequenced material came from PBMCs. The receptors stem from a woman between 18 and 30 years old in good health and CMV-seropositive.

The V gene is TRBV7-3, the J gene TRBJ2-2; D is undetermined. This CDR3 has 14 residues. V lost 3 bases and J 2 bases, leaving 7 bases between the germline ends. Germline-derived CDR1 and CDR2 are SGHTA and FQGTGA. CDR3 region: CASSFSRNTGELFF. CDR3 in DNA: TGTGCCAGCAGCTTTAGTCGAAACACCGGGGAGCTGTTTTTT. Full variable domain (remainder filled in from reference TRBV7-3 and TRBJ2-2): GAGVSQTPSNKVTEKGKYVELRCDPISGHTALYWYRQSLGQGPEFLIYFQGTGAADDSGLPNDRFFAVRPEGSVSTLKIQRTERGDSAVYLCASSFSRNTGELFFGEGSRLTVL.

The chain uses TRBV25-1 and TRBJ2-2; D is perhaps TRBD1 (6 bases). Deletions cut 6 bases from V and 6 bases from J, with 14 bases between. The CDR3 runs 14 residues. Germline assignment: CDR1 MGHDK and CDR2 SYGVNS. CDR3 nucleotide sequence: TGTGCCAGCAGCCGGACAGCGCAACCCGGGGAGCTGTTTTTT. Residues: CASSRTAQPGELFF. The full variable domain, rest sourced from reference TRBV25-1 and TRBJ2-2, is EADIYQTPRYLVIGTGKKITLECSQTMGHDKMYWYQQDPGMELHLIHYSYGVNSTEKGDLSSESTVSRIRTEHFPLTLESARPSHTSQYLCASSRTAQPGELFFGEGSRLTVL.

The rearrangement uses TRBV2 and TRBJ1-1; 10 nucleotides align to TRBD1. The germline V gene has CDR1 SNHLY and CDR2 FYNNEI. The V segment lost 6 bases and the J segment 1 base; nucleotides outside the gene matches: 8. This CDR3 has 16 amino acids. In DNA form, the CDR3 reads TGTGCCAGCAGGAGGGGACAGGGGAGGGCGAACACTGAAGCTTTCTTT. Translated, it gives CASRRGQGRANTEAFF.

This chain's CDR3 is CVTGFGETQYF. For the CDR3, the DNA is TGTGTAACAGGTTTTGGAGAGACCCAGTACTTC. The chain links TRBV2 to TRBJ2-5, with a weak D call TRBD1 (5 bases). Germline loops: CDR1 SNHLY, CDR2 FYNNEI. This CDR3 is 11 amino acids long.

The rearrangement uses TRBV6-7 and TRBJ2-1, with TRBD1 matching over 7 bases. TRBV6-7 is marked as an open reading frame, function uncertain. J lost 4 bases, V lost 2 bases, and 20 bases had no gene match. The CDR3 has 20 residues. CDR3 DNA sequence: TGTGCCAGCAGTTACGAGAGGGAAGGGGGCGCCCCTCCAAAGTACAATGAGCAGTTCTTC. The encoded protein is CASSYEREGGAPPKYNEQFF.

V gene TRBV7-9 combines with J gene TRBJ1-1; the D is unclear. CDR1 is SEHNR, CDR2 FQNEAQ, per germline (reference sequence). The CDR3 is 13 residues long. Trimming removed 3 bases from V and 1 base from J, with 6 bases in between. The CDR3 DNA follows: TGTGCCAGCAGCTTCGAGGGGAACACTGAAGCTTTCTTT. This gives the protein CASSFEGNTEAFF.

The chain uses TRBV4-1 and TRBJ2-3; no definite D call. Germline V gene sequence: CDR1 MGHRA, CDR2 YSYEKL. The V and J ends lost 0 bases and 1 base respectively, with 5 bases between them. CDR3 length equals 14 residues. CDR3 region: CASSQDRGTDTQYF. Written as DNA, the CDR3 is TGCGCCAGCAGCCAAGATCGTGGCACAGATACGCAGTATTTT.

The chain has TRBV7-2 and TRBJ2-5; TRBD1 matches 10 bases. The J call may be mistaken, given a closer DNA end match to TRBJ2-7. The germline V gene encodes CDR1 SGHTA and CDR2 FQGNSA. This CDR3 has 13 residues. The CDR3 loop reads CASSPTGGGEQYF. The CDR3 nucleotides read TGTGCCAGCAGCCCGACAGGGGGCGGCGAGCAGTACTTC.

The chain recombines TRBV9 with TRBJ1-3; D possibly corresponds to TRBD1 (5 bases). The CDR3 consists of 15 residues. From germline, CDR1 is SGDLS and CDR2 YYNGEE. With 3 bases removed from V and 6 bases from J, the gap between germline ends came to 16 bases. Here the CDR3 DNA reads TGTGCCAGCAGCGCGGCTGGGGCGCCGATAAACACCATATATTTT. This translates into CASSAAGAPINTIYF. The full variable domain, with the rest looked up from reference TRBV9 and TRBJ1-3, is DSGVTQTPKHLITATGQRVTLRCSPRSGDLSVYWYQQSLDQGLQFLIQYYNGEERAKGNILERFSAQQFPDLHSELNLSSLELGDSALYFCASSAAGAPINTIYFGEGSWLTVV.

The chain couples TRBV7-9 to TRBJ1-2; no clear D. V dropped 5 bases and J dropped 8 bases, with 18 bases sitting between them. This CDR3 has 14 residues. Germline V gene sequence: CDR1 SEHNR, CDR2 FQNEAQ (reference sequence). CDR3 DNA: TGTGCCAGCAGCCTAATATTAGGGAGGGAAGGCTACACCTTC. Translating gives CASSLILGREGYTF.

V gene TRBV30 combines with J gene TRBJ2-6, with 9 bases fitting TRBD2. Germline V gene sequence: CDR1 GTSNPN, CDR2 SVGIG (reference sequence). V lost 2 bases to trimming and J lost 1 base; unmatched junction nucleotides: 18. The CDR3 covers 21 residues. CDR3 region: CAWSFLGLGGGRGSGANVLTF. As DNA, the CDR3 is TGTGCCTGGAGTTTTCTCGGTCTCGGGGGCGGGAGGGGGTCTGGGGCCAACGTCCTGACTTTC.

CDR3 coding DNA: TGTGCCAGCAGCCGCACGCGGGGAAACACCATATATTTT. It yields the protein CASSRTRGNTIYF. J is TRBJ1-3 and V is TRBV11-3; D gene uncertain. V shed 5 bases and J shed 4 bases, with 9 bases lying between them. The CDR3 has 13 amino acids. The germline V gene has CDR1 SGHNT and CDR2 YENEEA.

This clone was detected only a few times. The V call is TRBV6-6, the J call TRBJ1-1; 10 nucleotides align to TRBD1. The germline V gene has CDR1 MNHNY and CDR2 SVGAGI (reference sequence). The length of the CDR3 is 14 residues. With V trimmed by 4 bases and J by 8 bases, 7 bases remained unmatched. The CDR3, as DNA: TGTGCCAGCAGTTCGCAGGGACAGGGGTTCGAAGCTTTCTTT. Encoded protein: CASSSQGQGFEAFF.

The chain links TRBV11-2 to TRBJ1-2, with no clear D. The CDR3 consists of 13 residues. The ends were cut back, 5 bases at V and 3 bases at J, with 10 bases in the middle. Germline loops: CDR1 SGHAT, CDR2 FQNNGV. CDR3 sequence (DNA): TGTGCCAGCAGCGAAGACAACTACTATGGCTACACCTTC. This sequence encodes CASSEDNYYGYTF.

This CDR3 reads CASSLGQLNEKLFF. The CDR3 nucleotides read TGTGCCAGCAGCTTAGGACAGCTTAATGAAAAACTGTTTTTT. V gene TRBV7-2 combines with J gene TRBJ1-4; D is possibly TRBD1 (5 bases). The CDR3 has 14 residues. Looked up from germline, CDR1 is SGHTA and CDR2 is FQGNSA. The V end lost 1 base, the J end lost 4 bases, and 7 bases lay between the germline ends.

This chain connects TRBV6-1 to TRBJ2-7; 7 nucleotides agree with TRBD2. With 2 bases clipped from V and 1 base from J, the junction kept 8 bases outside the gene matches. This CDR3 contains 16 residues. The germline CDR1 and CDR2 sequences are MNHNS and SASEGT. DNA for the CDR3: TGTGCCAGCAGTGAATCCGGTGGCGGGGGATCCTACGAGCAGTACGTC. Its protein product is CASSESGGGGSYEQYV.

V and J are TRBV6-4 and TRBJ1-2, with 7 bases matching TRBD1. Looked up from germline, CDR1 is MRHNA and CDR2 is SNTAGT. The CDR3 totals 14 residues. The V and J ends lost 0 bases and 4 bases, in that order; junction bases with no gene match: 2. In nucleotides, the CDR3 is TGTGCCAGCAGTGACTCGGACAGGCCCTATGGCTACACCTTC. This sequence encodes CASSDSDRPYGYTF.

This chain joins TRBV19 and TRBJ1-2; the match to TRBD1 covers 10 bases. The CDR3 runs 14 residues. CDR1 LNHDA and CDR2 SQIVND come from the germline V gene (reference sequence). J lost 4 bases, V lost 4 bases, and 3 bases had no gene match. The CDR3 here is CASSTGQGIYGYTF. CDR3 coding DNA: TGTGCCAGTAGTACGGGACAGGGGATCTATGGCTACACCTTC.

The chain joins TRBV2 to TRBJ1-1; D is undetermined. The CDR3 runs to 15 residues. Looked up from germline, CDR1 is SNHLY and CDR2 is FYNNEI. Between the trimmed V and J ends, which lost 4 bases and 1 base, there was a span of 13 bases. The CDR3 loop reads CASSGIEGRNTEAFF. In DNA, the CDR3 is TGTGCCAGCAGTGGAATCGAGGGCCGGAACACTGAAGCTTTCTTT.

The rearrangement uses TRBV7-8 and TRBJ2-1; D might be TRBD2 (6 bases). This CDR3 comprises 15 residues. CDR1 is SGHVS, CDR2 FQNEAQ, per germline. V was cut by 6 bases and J by 1 base, with 13 bases left in between. The CDR3 DNA reads TGTGCCAGCAGTTCCGGGACTGGGTCCTACAATGAGCAGTTCTTC. This translates into CASSSGTGSYNEQFF.

V and J are TRBV10-3 and TRBJ1-1, with a possible D match to TRBD1 (6 bases). The V gene lost 3 bases and the J gene lost 1 base, with 9 bases spanning the gap. From germline, CDR1 is ENHRY and CDR2 SYGVKD. The CDR3 has 14 amino acids. The CDR3 region is CAISDLGGNTEAFF. DNA of the CDR3: TGTGCCATCAGTGACCTAGGGGGGAACACTGAAGCTTTCTTT.

The J gene is TRBJ2-7, the V gene TRBV6-4; 13 bases are shared with TRBD2. Per germline, CDR1 MRHNA and CDR2 SNTAGT. The CDR3 length is 17 residues. J lost 4 bases, V lost 4 bases, and 10 bases had no gene match. CDR3 sequence reads: CASSVILGLAGDYEQYV. The CDR3 coding sequence is TGTGCCAGCAGTGTAATTCTTGGACTAGCGGGGGATTACGAGCAGTACGTC.

The chain uses TRBV27 and TRBJ2-2, with a weak D call TRBD2 (6 bases). The CDR3 is 13 residues long. Germline CDR1 and CDR2: MNHEY and SMNVEV (reference sequence). V lost 5 bases and J 7 bases, leaving 11 bases between the germline ends. CDR3 sequence (DNA): TGTGCCAGCAGTCCCCGGAGGGGCGGGGAGCTGTTTTTT. It specifies CASSPRRGGELFF.

The chain employs TRBV27 and TRBJ1-5, with 7 positions matching TRBD1. Trimming cost V 9 bases and J 5 bases; bases outside gene matches: 4. The CDR3 totals 12 residues. CDR1 is MNHEY, CDR2 SMNVEV, per germline (reference sequence). The CDR3 spells CARGQAYQPQHF. CDR3 bases: TGTGCCAGAGGACAGGCATATCAGCCCCAGCATTTT.

Only one count was recorded for this clone. The gene calls are TRBV5-1 and TRBJ1-1, with TRBD1 as a possible D gene (6 bases). Per germline, CDR1 SGHRS and CDR2 YFSETQ. Between the trimmed V and J ends, which lost 5 bases and 5 bases, there was a span of 13 bases. The CDR3 runs to 13 residues. CDR3 amino acids: CASSFIQGTEAFF. As DNA, the CDR3 is TGCGCCAGCAGTTTTATTCAGGGGACTGAAGCTTTCTTT.

J is TRBJ2-7 and V is TRBV5-1; TRBD1 matches 7 bases. The germline V gene has CDR1 SGHRS and CDR2 YFSETQ. The CDR3 totals 12 residues. J gave up 1 base and V 5 bases, and 0 bases lay outside the gene matches. The CDR3 DNA follows: TGCGCCAGCAGGGGACAGTCCTACGAGCAGTACTTC. This sequence encodes CASRGQSYEQYF.

The rearrangement joins TRBV30 to TRBJ2-5; weak D call: TRBD2 (5 bases). CDR1 and CDR2 from the germline V gene are GTSNPN and SVGIG (reference sequence). This CDR3 is 13 amino acids long. V lost 0 bases, J lost 3 bases, and 8 bases lay in between. This CDR3 reads CAWSVRGEETQYF. The CDR3 DNA follows: TGTGCCTGGAGTGTACGGGGAGAAGAGACCCAGTACTTC.